The source of this T cell receptor (beta chain) is a study of T cells expressing NK-cell markers. CDR3 size: 15 residues. The germline CDR1 and CDR2 sequences are LGHNT and FRNRAP. TCRdb reprocessed the 5' RACE reads and stores each CDR3 protein as one record, lacking DNA. The sample yields roughly 450,000 distinct CDR3 sequences, of which the top ten take up over 1.3%. Study-wide results and caveats: The study did not resolve the HCMV specificity of expanded NKG2C+ T cell clones.

On this clonotype: The antigen is not known.

The sequenced sample was blood T cells: a sorted CD56 or NKG2C T cell subset, CD4+ or CD8+ T cells, or bulk PBMC T cells (not recorded which). This receptor was identified in a woman between 45 and 60 years old in good health. V is TRBV12-5 and J is TRBJ1-5. The chain's CDR3 is CASGDGVRGNQPQHF.